One and the same sample provided the 28 T cell receptor beta chains below, sequenced in a study of CD8 T cells in Susac syndrome. cDNA came from about 0.5 to 1 ug RNA primed by random hexamers. TCRdb re-derived calls from the immunoSEQ multiplex PCR reads in MiXCR, one entry per CDR3 protein. The table lists fewer than 200,000 distinct CDR3 sequences, roughly nine tenths of them singletons. The sequenced sample was CD4+ T cells from PBMCs. These receptor sequences come from a human donor with Susac syndrome.

V usage is TRBV5-4 and J usage is TRBJ1-4; D not resolved. V lost 0 bases and J 5 bases, leaving 5 bases between the germline ends. The CDR3 sequence is 13 residues long. CDR1 SGHNT and CDR2 YYREEE come from the germline V gene (reference sequence). The CDR3 is CASSLGLNEKLFF. In DNA, the CDR3 is TGTGCCAGCAGCTTGGGCCTCAATGAAAAACTGTTTTTT.

The chain links TRBV2 to TRBJ2-3, with 9 bases lining up with TRBD2. V was clipped by 4 bases and J by 4 bases; unmatched bases: 6. CDR1 and CDR2 from the germline V gene are SNHLY and FYNNEI. The CDR3 covers 15 residues. This CDR3 is CASSVFSGSADTQYF. The CDR3 DNA is TGTGCCAGCAGTGTTTTTAGCGGGAGTGCAGATACGCAGTATTTT.

This chain uses TRBV20-1 with TRBJ2-7, with 8 bases aligning to TRBD2. V gave up 6 bases and J gave up 2 bases; unmatched junction bases: 21. CDR1 and CDR2 from the germline V gene are DFQATT and SNEGSKA (reference sequence). The CDR3 has 18 amino acids. CDR3 residues: CSAVGQGPTSGGTYEQYF. The CDR3 bases are TGCAGTGCCGTGGGTCAGGGACCCACTAGCGGAGGTACCTACGAGCAGTACTTC.

This chain connects TRBV7-9 to TRBJ1-1, with D unresolved. CDR1 SEHNR and CDR2 FQNEAQ come from the germline V gene (reference sequence). CDR3 length equals 14 residues. The ends were cut back, 3 bases at V and 3 bases at J, with 11 bases in the middle. This CDR3 is CASSLFPPDTEAFF. CDR3 coding DNA: TGTGCCAGCAGCTTGTTCCCTCCGGACACTGAAGCTTTCTTT.

This clonotype is a singleton in its sample. The V and J genes are TRBV20-1 and TRBJ2-7; 7 bases align to TRBD1. There are 15 residues in the CDR3. In germline, CDR1 is DFQATT, CDR2 SNEGSKA (reference sequence). V was clipped by 2 bases and J by 5 bases; unmatched bases: 12. The CDR3 bases are TGCAGTGCTAGAAGAACAGGGGATTACGGGAACGAGCAGTACTTC. Protein sequence: CSARRTGDYGNEQYF.

This clonotype was detected once. The V call is TRBV30, the J call TRBJ1-2; TRBD1 agrees at 8 bases. The CDR3 is 19 residues long. Trimming took 6 bases from V and 4 from J; bases not matched to a gene: 25. Germline lookup yields CDR1 GTSNPN and CDR2 SVGIG (reference sequence). Here the CDR3 DNA reads TGTGCCTGCCCACGGCATTATAGACAGGGGAAACTGAGTGGCTATGGCTACACCTTC. This translates into CACPRHYRQGKLSGYGYTF.

A few counts support this clonotype. The V and J genes are TRBV5-1 and TRBJ2-7; 7 nucleotides align to TRBD1. The germline V gene encodes CDR1 SGHRS and CDR2 YFSETQ. Trimming took 4 bases from V and 3 from J; bases not matched to a gene: 10. The CDR3 is 15 amino acids. CDR3 coding DNA: TGCGCCAGCAGCCTTCAAGGACAGGTTCTCTACGAGCAGTACTTC. This encodes CASSLQGQVLYEQYF. The full variable domain, completed using reference TRBV5-1 and TRBJ2-7, is KAGVTQTPRYLIKTRGQQVTLSCSPISGHRSVSWYQQTPGQGLQFLFEYFSETQRNKGNFPGRFSGRQFSNSRSEMNVSTLELGDSALYLCASSLQGQVLYEQYFGPGTRLTVT.

The CDR3 DNA reads as TGCGCCAGCAGTCACCTTAGTTACCCGGGGGACACTGAAGCTTTCTTT. Translation: CASSHLSYPGDTEAFF. The chain recombines TRBV23-1 with TRBJ1-1; D is possibly TRBD1 (5 bases). TRBV23-1 is an ORF; its function is uncertain. There are 16 residues in the CDR3. The germline V and J ends were trimmed by 3 bases and 3 bases, with 17 bases remaining between them.

This chain uses TRBV7-2 with TRBJ2-7; no clear D gene. The CDR3 is 14 residues long. Germline V gene sequence: CDR1 SGHTA, CDR2 FQGNSA. Trimming shortened V by 5 bases and J by 0 bases, and 11 bases separated the two germline ends. CDR3 nucleotides: TGTGCCAGCAGCATACAACAGAGCTCCTACGAGCAGTACTTC. Amino acid sequence: CASSIQQSSYEQYF.

The chain uses TRBV30 and TRBJ2-2; the D is unclear. Between the trimmed V and J ends, which lost 3 bases and 3 bases, there was a span of 26 bases. Germline assignment: CDR1 GTSNPN and CDR2 SVGIG (reference sequence). This CDR3 has 19 residues. The CDR3 region is CAWRYYRPVPSSDTGELFF. CDR3 nucleotides: TGTGCCTGGAGATATTATCGGCCAGTCCCAAGTTCGGACACCGGGGAGCTGTTTTTT.

This clonotype was counted once. The chain carries TRBV10-2 and TRBJ2-7, with D unclear. V was clipped by 8 bases and J by 5 bases, with 10 bases between them. This CDR3 contains 11 residues. The V gene's germline CDR1 is WSHSY and CDR2 SAAADI. In DNA form, the CDR3 reads TGCGCCAGCTCCTCTTTGGACGAGCAGTACTTC. It encodes CASSSLDEQYF.

This rearrangement joins TRBV12-3 or TRBV12-4 to TRBJ1-2; 7 bases are a match to TRBD1. Unmatched junction bases numbered 3, after V lost 6 bases and J lost 5 bases. The CDR3 extends over 12 amino acids. The CDR3, as DNA: TGTGCCAGCAGCGCGACAGGGTATGGCTACACCTTC. Protein sequence: CASSATGYGYTF.

The chain joins TRBV9 to TRBJ2-5; TRBD2 matches at 7 bases. V was clipped by 2 bases and J by 1 base; unmatched bases: 14. The CDR3 sequence is 18 residues long. The germline CDR1 and CDR2 sequences are SGDLS and YYNGEE. This chain's CDR3 is CASSVPGTGVAGQETQYF. CDR3 DNA: TGTGCCAGCAGCGTCCCCGGGACCGGGGTAGCGGGCCAAGAGACCCAGTACTTC. The full variable domain, in which reference TRBV9 and TRBJ2-5 provide the parts outside the CDR3, is DSGVTQTPKHLITATGQRVTLRCSPRSGDLSVYWYQQSLDQGLQFLIQYYNGEERAKGNILERFSAQQFPDLHSELNLSSLELGDSALYFCASSVPGTGVAGQETQYFGPGTRLLVL.

This clonotype has only one observation. The V gene is TRBV6-5, the J gene TRBJ2-7; D is unclear. V was clipped by 2 bases and J by 2 bases, with 10 bases between them. This CDR3 has 14 residues. The germline V gene has CDR1 MNHEY and CDR2 SVGAGI. The CDR3 spells CASSYPGNPYEQYF. DNA for the CDR3: TGTGCCAGCAGTTACCCAGGAAACCCCTACGAGCAGTACTTC.

The rearrangement joins TRBV3-1 to TRBJ2-5; tentatively, D is TRBD2 (6 bases). Germline CDR1 and CDR2: LGHDT and YNNKEL (reference sequence). Trimming took 5 bases from V and 4 from J, leaving 20 bases between them. The CDR3 contains 16 residues. In DNA form, the CDR3 reads TGTGCCAGCAGCTCCTCGGAGGGAGTCCTAATAGAGACCCAGTACTTC. Its translation is CASSSSEGVLIETQYF.

The V call is TRBV20-1, the J call TRBJ1-3; no definite D call. CDR1 and CDR2 from the germline V gene are DFQATT and SNEGSKA (reference sequence). Trimming removed 4 bases from V and 2 bases from J, with 9 bases in between. CDR3 length equals 13 residues. Written as DNA, the CDR3 is TGCAGTGCTATACCGGCCCCTGGAAACACCATATATTTT. It codes for CSAIPAPGNTIYF.

The rearrangement joins TRBV29-1 to TRBJ2-1, with 9 bases fitting TRBD1. CDR1 is SQVTM, CDR2 ANQGSEA, per germline. The CDR3 totals 15 residues. V lost 6 bases to trimming and J lost 7 bases; unmatched junction nucleotides: 13. The CDR3 coding sequence is TGCAGCGTGGGGCCGGGACAGGGCTCGAATAATGAGCAGTTCTTC. Its protein product is CSVGPGQGSNNEQFF.

The chain has TRBV20-1 and TRBJ1-2; TRBD1 might be the D (5 bases). The CDR3 runs to 12 residues. Deletions cut 3 bases from V and 7 bases from J, with 12 bases between. CDR1 is DFQATT, CDR2 SNEGSKA, per germline (reference sequence). The CDR3 loop reads CSASAGGSGYTF. The CDR3 DNA sequence: TGCAGTGCTAGTGCGGGGGGTAGTGGCTACACCTTC.

This rearrangement joins TRBV15 to TRBJ2-1; the D gene is possibly TRBD1 (6 bases). From germline, CDR1 is LNHNV and CDR2 YYDKDF (reference sequence). V gave up 6 bases and J gave up 6 bases, with 15 bases separating them. There are 14 residues in the CDR3. The CDR3 nucleotides are TGTGCCACCAGTCCCCGATCACAGGGCAATGAGCAGTTCTTC. It translates to CATSPRSQGNEQFF.

The CDR3 loop reads CASSVGQRYNEQFF. The DNA of the CDR3 is TGTGCCAGCAGTGTTGGGCAGAGATACAATGAGCAGTTCTTC. The chain joins TRBV2 to TRBJ2-1; D unresolved. CDR1 and CDR2 (germline): SNHLY, FYNNEI. CDR3 size: 14 residues. The V and J ends lost 4 bases and 4 bases respectively, with 11 bases between them.

V is TRBV11-2 and J is TRBJ2-4, with 11 bases aligning to TRBD2. Germline CDR1 SGHAT, CDR2 FQNNGV. This CDR3 is 15 amino acids long. After removal of 3 bases from V and 5 bases from J, the junction contained 3 bases not matched to a gene. CDR3 DNA: TGTGCCAGCAGCTTTCTAGCGGGAGGACAAAACATTCAGTACTTC. Translating it yields CASSFLAGGQNIQYF. The variable domain in full, with the rest retrieved from reference TRBV11-2 and TRBJ2-4, is EAGVAQSPRYKIIEKRQSVAFWCNPISGHATLYWYQQILGQGPKLLIQFQNNGVVDDSQLPKDRFSAERLKGVDSTLKIQPAKLEDSAVYLCASSFLAGGQNIQYFGAGTRLSVL.

The chain has TRBV6-5 and TRBJ2-2, with D possibly called TRBD1 or TRBD2 (5 bases each). Germline V gene lookup returns CDR1 MNHEY and CDR2 SVGAGI. Trimming shortened V by 0 bases and J by 4 bases, and 12 bases separated the two germline ends. CDR3 length equals 16 residues. DNA for the CDR3: TGTGCCAGCAGTTACTCGAGGGGTTGGAGCACCGGGGAGCTGTTTTTT. Encoded protein: CASSYSRGWSTGELFF.

This clonotype has only one observation. V and J are TRBV7-2 and TRBJ2-1; a weak D match, TRBD1 (6 bases). Trimming cost V 1 base and J 3 bases, with 19 bases left between them. The CDR3 has 18 residues. Germline lookup yields CDR1 SGHTA and CDR2 FQGNSA. Here the CDR3 DNA reads TGTGCCAGCAGCTTAGGACCGGAGAGGGGGTTTTACTACAATGAGCAGTTCTTC. It translates to CASSLGPERGFYYNEQFF.

The table lists this clonotype with a few counts. This rearrangement joins TRBV2 to TRBJ2-7, with D perhaps TRBD1 (6 bases). Germline assignment: CDR1 SNHLY and CDR2 FYNNEI. Trimming shortened V by 6 bases and J by 6 bases, and 6 bases separated the two germline ends. This CDR3 contains 10 residues. In nucleotides, the CDR3 is TGTGCCAGCAGGGACAGCGAGCAGTACTTC. It translates to CASRDSEQYF.

The J gene is TRBJ2-2, the V gene TRBV6-5; 9 bases align to TRBD2. Trimming cost V 2 bases and J 7 bases; bases outside gene matches: 2. The CDR3 has 14 amino acids. Germline V lookup: CDR1 MNHEY, CDR2 SVGAGI. The CDR3 sequence is CASSYAGGGGELFF. CDR3 DNA: TGTGCCAGCAGTTACGCGGGAGGGGGCGGGGAGCTGTTTTTT.

CDR3 in DNA: TGTGCCAGCAGCCCTAATAGGGGACAGATGAACACTGAAGCTTTCTTT. Translating it yields CASSPNRGQMNTEAFF. The V call is TRBV11-2, the J call TRBJ1-1; 7 bases fit TRBD1. The V gene end was trimmed by 5 bases and the J gene end by 0 bases; junction bases not matched to a gene: 9. This CDR3 has 16 amino acids. The germline gives CDR1 SGHAT, CDR2 FQNNGV.

This chain connects TRBV4-1 to TRBJ1-4; D gene uncertain. The V end was cut by 4 bases, the J end by 7 bases, with 10 bases between. The V gene's germline CDR1 is MGHRA and CDR2 YSYEKL. CDR3 length: 13 residues. CDR3 DNA: TGCGCCAGCAGCCTAGTTTCCGGTGAAAAACTGTTTTTT. Amino acid sequence: CASSLVSGEKLFF.

The V call is TRBV12-3 or TRBV12-4, the J call TRBJ2-3; D remains unclear. Trimming cost V 3 bases and J 3 bases, with 10 bases left between them. CDR3 length equals 14 residues. The CDR3 DNA reads TGTGCCAGCAGTTTGTGGTCTATGACAGATACGCAGTATTTT. Translating it yields CASSLWSMTDTQYF.